A selection of T cell receptor beta chains follows, all from one sample in a study of T cell responses to AZD1222 COVID-19 vaccine. Repertoires were generated with immunoSEQ multiplex PCR, while TCRdb's copy carries only in-frame clones and drops some. The sample gives about 110,000 clones, around 96% of which show up once; 2.2% is in the top ten. The sample consisted of peripheral blood, taken on day 0 of AZD1222 vaccination. Source of these receptors: an adult in good health. Each CDR3 is given with its conserved first and last residue. Rows give clone size only sometimes, using once, few, many, or a class for an expanded clone.

v_call	j_call	clone_size	cdr3_aa
TRBV11-3	TRBJ1-1	.	CASSGGAAKTEAFF
TRBV6-1	TRBJ1-1	.	CASSEEVYLNTEAFF
TRBV25-1	TRBJ2-1	.	CASSEPGQVKQNEQFF
TRBV6-4	TRBJ2-2	.	CASRRQGVAGELFF
TRBV19	TRBJ1-2	.	CASMAGNYGYTF
TRBV9	TRBJ1-2	once	CASSPWGGARGYTF
TRBV3-1/TRBV3-2	TRBJ1-4	.	CASSQVSGATNEKLFF
TRBV27	TRBJ2-1	.	CATHSAGGPRNEQFF
TRBV2	TRBJ1-1	few	CASSGALNTEAFF
TRBV29-1	TRBJ2-2	.	CSVEVLGRNTGELFF
TRBV27	TRBJ2-7	.	CASSSQGPYEQYF
TRBV28	TRBJ1-2	.	CASSLVGGTNYGYTF
TRBV27	TRBJ2-2	few	CASSPIERTARELFF
TRBV2	TRBJ2-3	.	CASHEGAGTDTQYF
TRBV29-1	TRBJ1-4	.	CSVIRDPGEKLFF
TRBV7-2	TRBJ2-1	.	CASSLAGGYNEQFF
TRBV6-6	TRBJ2-7	.	CASRNRGYEQYF
TRBV21-1	TRBJ2-1	.	CASSKNRELLFF
TRBV5-1	TRBJ2-5	.	CASSLQPYQETQYF
TRBV10-3	TRBJ2-3	.	CAISEPLRPGTTSSTDTQYF
TRBV6-2/TRBV6-3	TRBJ1-1	.	CASSPARTGTDTEAFF
TRBV28	TRBJ1-6	.	CASSSPPPGNSPLHF
TRBV7-3	TRBJ1-3	.	CASIPRGGHSGNTIYF
TRBV21-1	TRBJ1-2	.	CASSKAQLTYGYTF
TRBV7-8	TRBJ1-5	.	CASRNRGIGQPQHF
TRBV7-9	TRBJ2-1	.	CASSPYRGGNEQFF
TRBV3-1/TRBV3-2	TRBJ1-1	.	CASSQEGSSSEAFF
TRBV30	TRBJ1-1	.	CAWSGVRGTNVGAFF
TRBV30	TRBJ1-1	.	CAWSVGLNTEAFF
TRBV5-1	TRBJ1-6	.	CASAQAFGFRNSPLHF
TRBV18	TRBJ1-6	.	CASSQDSTNSPLHF
TRBV28	TRBJ1-4	.	CASWTGPNEKLFF
TRBV5-4	TRBJ1-2	.	CASSAGQGIYGYTF
TRBV29-1	TRBJ2-1	.	CSAGDRYNEQFF
TRBV6-5	TRBJ1-2	once	CASSYRGGYGYTF
TRBV28	TRBJ1-2	.	CASSFQGNYGYTF
TRBV6-5	TRBJ2-2	once	CASSSQGAGAGELFF
TRBV2	TRBJ1-4	.	CASSEAPGGSNEKLFF
TRBV19	TRBJ1-3	.	CASSPYITSGNTIYF
TRBV7-9	TRBJ1-2	.	CASSLPGTALYGYTF
TRBV6-5	TRBJ1-3	.	CASSYHRAGNTIYF
TRBV7-2	TRBJ1-2	.	CASSLAPNYGYTF
TRBV5-4	TRBJ1-1	.	CASSLGGTGNTEAFF
TRBV29-1	TRBJ1-1	once	CSVGNGDGTEAFF
TRBV28	TRBJ2-4	.	CASSPPGLAHIQYF
TRBV6-1	TRBJ1-2	.	CASSEDRVRGYTF
TRBV5-1	TRBJ2-7	.	CASSRGVGTGWIFYEQYF
TRBV19	TRBJ1-3	.	CASSRGARGSGNTIYF
TRBV19	TRBJ1-2	.	CASSLQGTSGYGYTF